Sequencing of this T cell receptor beta chain was carried out in a study of shared T cell receptors in the human thymus. TCRdb keeps only in-frame clones here, not all; method: immunoSEQ multiplex PCR. The repertoire holds about 500,000 clones, with 75% to 80% as singletons. The germline gives CDR1 LGHNA, CDR2 YNFKEQ. Trimming took 0 bases from V and 9 from J, leaving 9 bases between them. The CDR3 is 12 residues long. These same records also appear under a second study, on human thymus T cells. Per that paper: Resections from corrective heart surgery provided thymus tissue. Thymic and blood repertoires appeared to display a bias in their usage of V and J genes. Highly overlapping thymic repertoires in unrelated individuals were reported by related research.

Input material: thymocytes. The sequence derives from a boy younger than two with a congenital heart defect. This sequence joins TRBV4-2 and TRBJ2-7; TRBD1 is a possible D gene (5 bases). CDR3 sequence reads: CASSQEATGQYF. CDR3 DNA: TGTGCCAGCAGCCAAGAAGCCACAGGGCAGTACTTC.